This T cell receptor beta chain comes out of a study of T cells in Graves' hyperthyroidism and ophthalmopathy. General study results and limits: Model-based prediction identified ophthalmopathy a median 6.5 months prior to its onset. Stable hyperthyroidism and ophthalmopathy were separated using 13 V-J signatures.

The V end was cut by 3 bases, the J end by 6 bases, with 11 bases between. The CDR3 has 13 amino acids. Germline CDR1 and CDR2: MDHEN and SYDVKM. Amplification yielded TCR beta CDR3 regions, with RNA transcripts as the source. The TCR CDR3 first-round RT-PCR relied on the HTBI primer set. Each CDR3 protein is one row after TCRdb ran MiXCR on the multiplex PCR reads. The sample records around 560,000 distinct CDR3 sequences, 16% being singletons. This clonotype was seen many times. The antigen remains unidentified. V usage is TRBV28 and J usage is TRBJ1-1, with unresolved D. The clonotype comes from a woman aged 18-30 years with Graves' hyperthyroidism. Sequencing was done on a sample of blood. In DNA, the CDR3 is TGTGCCAGCAGTTTCTTCGGGCCGGCTGAAGCTTTCTTT. Amino acids: CASSFFGPAEAFF.